This T cell receptor (beta chain) emerged from a study of T cells in placental villitis. Some background on the complete study: To test an allograft-versus-infection hypothesis, the study compared placental TCR-beta repertoires across three groups: villitis of unknown etiology, unaffected controls matched for gestational age, and infectious villitis. Results and caveats for the whole study, not just this receptor: CMV-specific clone frequencies were higher in infectious CMV cases than in villitis of unknown etiology (around 0.011 vs 0.00091), which did not differ from controls. Sequencing bulk tissue made it impossible to distinguish helper, regulatory or cytotoxic T cells or to tell maternal from fetal T cells, and the approach excluded gamma-delta receptors. Small amounts of decidua were contained in the paraffin blocks, so some of the captured T cells, especially in controls, may have been decidual rather than villous infiltrates.

For CDR1 and CDR2, the germline V gene lists SGDLS and YYNGEE. CDR3 length: 14 amino acids, cysteine to phenylalanine. Only CDR3 DNA remains: 42 bases, in frame from the first base. Using the immunoSEQ v4 bias-controlled multiplex PCR assay, run blinded to group allocation, TCR-beta CDR3 regions were amplified from genomic DNA. To estimate nucleated cell and T cell quantities per sample, reference gene primers were included together with the TCR-beta primers. Sequencing of the libraries was performed on an Illumina MiSeq with a 100-cycle paired-end protocol. The published analysis was carried out like this. Diversity and richness were calculated in immunoSEQ Analyzer software, with richness determined by iChao1 and clonality derived from Pielou evenness and Shannon diversity (0-1, with higher values meaning less diverse). CDR3 amino acid sequences with V/J genes were queried against VDJdb for CMV, EBV and influenza A specificities using confidence 3 and substitution 2. TCR-beta amino acid clonotype overlap between villitis of unknown etiology, infectious villitis and control repertoires was assessed with the Morisita-Horn index. TCRdb's version of the immuneACCESS table is confined to in-frame rearrangements and falls short of the full clone set. An unresolved V gene accounts for under half of the shortfall where checked; the remainder is of unknown origin. The DNA was the basis for D and trimming; V, J and clone size are from that table. The sample profile shows around 3,100 clones; about 74% of them were found once. In total, the top ten clones hold under 20% of the sample.

In the case of this clone: Its antigen is not yet known. One junction end disagrees with the germline gene, perhaps due to a read error.

The five infectious villitis placentae, four with confirmed cytomegalovirus and one with Toxoplasma gondii, were included without being matched to the other groups. The mothers in the infectious villitis group were younger, carried smaller fetuses, and either delivered preterm or experienced intrauterine demise in two cases. Placentae were collected after delivery and examined grossly and histologically before archival tissue was selected. Five 10-micron scrolls were cut from each FFPE block, and DNA was isolated using the AllPrep DNA/RNA FFPE Tissue kit. NanoDrop was used to check DNA concentration and purity, and a Bioanalyzer was used to assess RNA quality.

The rearranged segments are TRBV9 and TRBJ1-1, with TRBD1 identical over 8 junction bases. Sequenced sample: placental tissue containing maternal and fetal cells. The sequence came from a human patient with infectious villitis; the placental T cells may come from both mother and fetus. Here is the DNA: TGTACCAGCAGCACCGGGACAGGCTTCACTGAAGCTTTCTTT. Its coded protein is CTSSTGTGFTEAFF.